The T cell receptor (beta chain) under discussion was sequenced for a study of T-cell reconstitution after alpha-beta-depleted transplantation in children. Study-wide results and caveats: Surviving recipient T cells and thymic progenitors underlay high day-60 TCRbeta diversity in some patients. A year had passed since transplant, and T-cell counts and diversity by then came mostly from newly produced T cells. Alpha-beta T cells about two months after transplant reportedly derived from several hundred expanded graft clones.

Unique molecular identifiers were incorporated during preparation of the TCRbeta library. TCRdb recomputed calls from the PCR reads with MiXCR, one row per CDR3 protein. This table holds about 280,000 distinct CDR3 sequences, under 14% found once. In regard to this clonotype: Its antigen is still unknown.

Germline V CDR1 and CDR2: SGHDT, YYEEEE. The ends were cut back, 1 base at V and 10 bases at J, with 19 bases in the middle. The CDR3 runs 15 residues. The sample in question was peripheral blood, obtained 180 days after TCRalphabeta/CD19-depleted stem cell transplant. The V and J genes are TRBV5-6 and TRBJ2-3; D not resolved. The sequence derives from a male patient aged 2-10 years who had a stem cell transplant for chronic granulomatous disease, so the T cells may come from the graft donor. The CDR3 here is CASSLYRVAAPPQYF. CDR3 in DNA: TGTGCCAGCAGCTTGTACCGGGTAGCTGCTCCCCCGCAGTATTTT.